The 8 T cell receptor beta chains given below trace back to one sample, sequenced in a study of T-cell reconstitution after alpha-beta-depleted transplantation in children. A library of TCRbeta sequences, prepared with unique molecular identifiers, was generated. Each CDR3 protein gets one entry after TCRdb re-called the PCR reads with MiXCR. The profile shows about 130,000 distinct CDR3 sequences, around a tenth of them singletons. The sample here was PBMCs, mostly from graft donor cells, taken 180 days after TCRalphabeta/CD19-depleted stem cell transplant. The source of these receptors is a girl less than two years old who had a stem cell transplant for combined immunodeficiency, so the T cells may come from the graft donor.

The chain has TRBV20-1 and TRBJ2-3; D call uncertain. V lost 8 bases and J 5 bases, leaving 17 bases between the germline ends. CDR1 is DFQATT and CDR2 is SNEGSKA in the germline V gene (reference sequence). CDR3 length: 13 residues. CDR3 nucleotides: TGCAGTATCCTGGCTTACCGATTAGATACGCAGTATTTT. Its translation: CSILAYRLDTQYF.

Remarks on this clonotype: A junction boundary mismatches the germline segment, possibly from a read error. The chain combines TRBV20-1 with TRBJ2-5; D may be TRBD2 (5 bases). CDR1 is DFQATT and CDR2 is SNEGSKA in the germline V gene (reference sequence). The CDR3 covers 15 residues. The CDR3 sequence: CSARVHAEVGETKYF. The CDR3 DNA sequence: TGCAGTGCTAGAGTGCACGCGGAGGTTGGCGAGACCAAGTACTTC.

This clonotype was seen a few times. V and J are TRBV20-1 and TRBJ2-5; D perhaps matches TRBD1 (6 bases). The ends were cut back, 2 bases at V and 1 base at J, with 8 bases in the middle. Germline V CDR1 and CDR2: DFQATT, SNEGSKA (reference sequence). CDR3 length: 13 amino acids. The DNA for the CDR3 is TGCAGTGCTAGAAGAGGGGGCCAAGAGACCCAGTACTTC. Translated, it gives CSARRGGQETQYF.

The rearrangement joins TRBV7-2 to TRBJ1-2; 9 bases fit TRBD1. In germline, CDR1 is SGHTA, CDR2 FQGNSA. V dropped 7 bases and J dropped 8; count of bases not matched to a gene: 17. The CDR3 extends over 16 amino acids. The chain's CDR3 is CASTSPDRGASYGYTF. Here the CDR3 DNA reads TGTGCCAGCACCAGCCCCGACAGGGGGGCCAGCTACGGCTACACCTTC. The variable domain in full, with the rest retrieved from reference TRBV7-2 and TRBJ1-2, is GAGVSQSPSNKVTEKGKDVELRCDPISGHTALYWYRQSLGQGLEFLIYFQGNSAPDKSGLPSDRFSAERTGGSVSTLTIQRTQQEDSAVYLCASTSPDRGASYGYTFGSGTRLTVV.

This clonotype has at least ten counts. The V gene is TRBV11-2, the J gene TRBJ2-7; TRBD2 matches at 9 bases. Trimming cost V 4 bases and J 3 bases; bases outside gene matches: 4. The CDR3 covers 14 residues. The germline gives CDR1 SGHAT, CDR2 FQNNGV. The CDR3 sequence is CASSSGLANYEQYF. The CDR3 region has the DNA TGTGCCAGCAGCTCGGGACTAGCAAACTACGAGCAGTACTTC.

This clonotype was detected ten times or more. The chain combines TRBV7-3 with TRBJ2-2; D is unclear. This CDR3 has 12 amino acids. The germline gives CDR1 SGHTA, CDR2 FQGTGA. V lost 4 bases and J 2 bases, leaving 2 bases between the germline ends. Here the CDR3 reads CASSYNTGELFF. Here the CDR3 DNA reads TGTGCCAGCAGCTATAACACCGGGGAGCTGTTTTTT.

The CDR3 DNA reads as TGTGCCAGCAGCTTAGGTCCGGGTTACGAGCAGTACTTC. Protein: CASSLGPGYEQYF. The V gene is TRBV7-8, the J gene TRBJ2-7; D not certain. The CDR3 covers 13 residues. The ends were cut back, 1 base at V and 4 bases at J, with 8 bases in the middle. Germline-derived CDR1 and CDR2 are SGHVS and FQNEAQ.

This clonotype was seen ten or more times. The V gene is TRBV20-1, the J gene TRBJ2-1; the D is unclear. CDR3 size: 11 residues. The germline V gene has CDR1 DFQATT and CDR2 SNEGSKA (reference sequence). The ends were cut back, 6 bases at V and 7 bases at J, with 10 bases in the middle. The CDR3 nucleotides are TGCAGTGCAACGTCTATGAATGAGCAGTTCTTC. Amino acid sequence: CSATSMNEQFF.